This paragraph covers one T cell receptor (beta chain) sequence. Its antigen is not identified. This entry is derived from a study of a mutant IDH1 vaccine in newly diagnosed glioma. About the research overall: Vaccine dosing followed radiotherapy by 4-6 weeks, or accompanied temozolomide cycles. There were approximately 62% males and around 40% females among treated patients, whose mean age was approximately 38 years. Receipt of radiotherapy, temozolomide, or both preceded the study, and most received both.

CDR3 length equals 14 residues. Deletions cut 0 bases from V and 7 bases from J, with 9 bases between. The germline V gene has CDR1 MNHNY and CDR2 SVGAGI (reference sequence). The time point was: week 5, during vaccination. Every vaccine dose comprised 300 ug of mutant IDH1 20-mer peptide plus topical imiquimod. Profiling relied on immunoSEQ multiplex PCR, and the TCRdb table lists in-frame clones only, not all of them. In the table there are tens of thousands of clones, over 80% of which are singletons. The chain employs TRBV6-6 and TRBJ2-2, with D perhaps matching TRBD2 (5 bases). The source of this sequence is a woman aged 40 to 50 with glioma. This material consisted of PBMCs, taken from a glioma patient whose treatment included an IDH1 peptide vaccine. The CDR3 sequence is CASSYSAEGGELFF. CDR3 nucleotides: TGTGCCAGCAGTTACTCGGCCGAGGGCGGGGAGCTGTTTTTT.